These 8 T cell receptor beta chains came from one sample sequenced in a study of neoadjuvant anti-PD-1 for oral cavity cancer. Sequencing used immunoSEQ multiplex PCR; TCRdb keeps in-frame clones, though not all of them. The sample lists tens of thousands of clones, about 86% occurring once. The material was PBMCs, obtained before nivolumab (anti-PD-1) treatment. The source of these receptors is a person between 40 and 79 years old with oral cavity squamous cell carcinoma.

The gene calls are TRBV6-5 and TRBJ1-6; 10 nucleotides line up with TRBD1. Germline V gene sequence: CDR1 MNHEY, CDR2 SVGAGI. V was clipped by 0 bases and J by 9 bases; unmatched bases: 2. This CDR3 has 15 amino acids. Here the CDR3 reads CASSYSRQGASPLHF. The CDR3, as DNA: TGTGCCAGCAGTTACTCGAGACAGGGGGCTTCACCCCTCCACTTT.

The chain employs TRBV6-1 and TRBJ2-5, with 8 bases aligning to TRBD2. Germline V gene sequence: CDR1 MNHNS, CDR2 SASEGT. This CDR3 has 18 residues. V lost 4 bases to trimming and J lost 10 bases; unmatched junction nucleotides: 23. The CDR3 reads CASSVANPLLAVIGSQYF. CDR3 bases: TGTGCCAGCAGTGTTGCGAACCCCCTACTAGCGGTGATTGGAAGCCAGTACTTC.

The table lists this clone with a few counts. V is TRBV7-9 and J is TRBJ1-1, with D unclear. The germline gives CDR1 SEHNR, CDR2 FQNEAQ (reference sequence). With 5 bases removed from V and 5 bases from J, the gap between germline ends came to 12 bases. This CDR3 comprises 13 residues. The CDR3 DNA reads TGTGCCAGCAGCCAGGCCCAGTGGACTGAAGCTTTCTTT. Its protein product is CASSQAQWTEAFF. The complete variable domain, with remaining parts taken from reference TRBV7-9 and TRBJ1-1, reads DTGVSQNPRHKITKRGQNVTFRCDPISEHNRLYWYRQTLGQGPEFLTYFQNEAQLEKSRLLSDRFSAERPKGSFSTLEIQRTEQGDSAMYLCASSQAQWTEAFFGQGTRLTVV.

The rearrangement links TRBV7-2 to TRBJ2-5; no reliable D call. V lost 5 bases to trimming and J lost 2 bases, with 9 bases between them. There are 13 residues in the CDR3. The germline CDR1 and CDR2 sequences are SGHTA and FQGNSA. This chain's CDR3 is CASSVLPQETQYF. The CDR3 DNA is TGTGCCAGCAGCGTGCTTCCTCAAGAGACCCAGTACTTC.

The chain recombines TRBV9 with TRBJ2-3; 8 bases match TRBD1. CDR1 is SGDLS and CDR2 is YYNGEE in the germline V gene. The ends lost 3 bases at V and 2 bases at J; junction bases unmatched: 5. The CDR3 loop spans 15 amino acids. The DNA of the CDR3 is TGTGCCAGCAGCGCAACAGGGGGAGTCACAGATACGCAGTATTTT. It specifies CASSATGGVTDTQYF.

The genes are TRBV19 and TRBJ1-3; tentative D call: TRBD1 (6 bases). There are 16 residues in the CDR3. CDR1 LNHDA and CDR2 SQIVND come from the germline V gene (reference sequence). V was shortened by 1 base and J by 7 bases, with 17 bases between the two germline ends. CDR3 nucleotides: TGTGCCAGTAGTATAGTCGGGGGCCACCGTGGTAACACCATATATTTT. This encodes CASSIVGGHRGNTIYF.

This chain links TRBV27 with TRBJ1-5; D gene unclear. Trimming shortened V by 2 bases and J by 2 bases, and 7 bases separated the two germline ends. Germline V CDR1 and CDR2: MNHEY, SMNVEV (reference sequence). The CDR3 has 14 residues. The CDR3 loop reads CASSLIVGNQPQHF. CDR3 nucleotide sequence: TGTGCCAGCAGTTTAATCGTGGGCAATCAGCCCCAGCATTTT.

The CDR3 sequence is CASSLMGTTYEQYF. CDR3 nucleotide sequence: TGTGCCAGCAGCTTAATGGGGACCACCTACGAGCAGTACTTC. The chain uses TRBV7-3 and TRBJ2-7; D tentatively reads TRBD1 or TRBD2 (5 bases each). The CDR3 extends over 14 amino acids. CDR1 SGHTA and CDR2 FQGTGA come from the germline V gene. V was pared by 1 base and J by 2 bases, with 9 bases between.